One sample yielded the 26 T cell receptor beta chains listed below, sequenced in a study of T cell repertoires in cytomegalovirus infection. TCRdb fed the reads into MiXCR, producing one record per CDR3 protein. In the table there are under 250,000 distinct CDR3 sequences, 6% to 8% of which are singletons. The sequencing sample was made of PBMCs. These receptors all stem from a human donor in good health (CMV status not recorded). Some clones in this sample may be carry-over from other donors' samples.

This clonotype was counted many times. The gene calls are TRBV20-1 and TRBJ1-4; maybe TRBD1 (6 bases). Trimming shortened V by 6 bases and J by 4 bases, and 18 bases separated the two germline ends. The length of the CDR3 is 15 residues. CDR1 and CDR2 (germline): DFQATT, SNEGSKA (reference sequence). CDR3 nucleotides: TGCAGTGCCCTCCCCAGGGGAAGAAGTAATGAAAAACTGTTTTTT. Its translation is CSALPRGRSNEKLFF.

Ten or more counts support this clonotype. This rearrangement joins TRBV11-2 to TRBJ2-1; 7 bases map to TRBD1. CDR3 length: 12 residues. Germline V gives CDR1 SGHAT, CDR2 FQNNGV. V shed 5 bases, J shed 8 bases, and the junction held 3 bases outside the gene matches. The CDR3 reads CASSRQGYEQFF. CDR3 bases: TGTGCCAGCAGCAGACAGGGCTATGAGCAGTTCTTC.

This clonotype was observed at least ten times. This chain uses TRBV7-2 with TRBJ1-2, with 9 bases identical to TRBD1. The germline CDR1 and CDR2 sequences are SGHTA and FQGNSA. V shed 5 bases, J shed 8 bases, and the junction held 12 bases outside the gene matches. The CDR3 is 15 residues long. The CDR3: CASSPTGTGTLGYTF. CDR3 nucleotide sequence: TGTGCCAGCAGCCCGACCGGGACAGGGACGTTGGGCTACACCTTC.

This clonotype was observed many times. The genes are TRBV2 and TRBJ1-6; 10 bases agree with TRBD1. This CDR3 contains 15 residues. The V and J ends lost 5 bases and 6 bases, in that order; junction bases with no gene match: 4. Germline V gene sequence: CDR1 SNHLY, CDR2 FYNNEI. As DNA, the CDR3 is TGTGCCAGCAGTAGGGACAGGGGCTTTAATTCACCCCTCCACTTT. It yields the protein CASSRDRGFNSPLHF.

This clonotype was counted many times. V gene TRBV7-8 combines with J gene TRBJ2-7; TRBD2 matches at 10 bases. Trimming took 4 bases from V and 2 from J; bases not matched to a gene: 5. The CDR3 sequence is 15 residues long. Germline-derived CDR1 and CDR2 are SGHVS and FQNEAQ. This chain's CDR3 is CASSSLAGGAYEQYF. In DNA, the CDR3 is TGTGCCAGCAGCTCCTTAGCGGGGGGTGCCTACGAGCAGTACTTC.

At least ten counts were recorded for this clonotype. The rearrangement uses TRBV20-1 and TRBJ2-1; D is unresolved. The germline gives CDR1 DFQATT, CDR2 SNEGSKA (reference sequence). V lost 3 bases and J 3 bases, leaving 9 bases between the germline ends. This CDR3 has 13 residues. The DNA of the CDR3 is TGCAGTGCTAGTCTGCACCTCTACAATGAGCAGTTCTTC. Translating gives CSASLHLYNEQFF.

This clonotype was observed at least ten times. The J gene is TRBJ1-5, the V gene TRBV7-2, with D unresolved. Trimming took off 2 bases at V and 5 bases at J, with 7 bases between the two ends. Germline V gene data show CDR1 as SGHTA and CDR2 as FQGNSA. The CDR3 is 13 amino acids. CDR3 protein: CASSLNWDQPQHF. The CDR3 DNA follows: TGTGCCAGCAGCTTAAACTGGGATCAGCCCCAGCATTTT.

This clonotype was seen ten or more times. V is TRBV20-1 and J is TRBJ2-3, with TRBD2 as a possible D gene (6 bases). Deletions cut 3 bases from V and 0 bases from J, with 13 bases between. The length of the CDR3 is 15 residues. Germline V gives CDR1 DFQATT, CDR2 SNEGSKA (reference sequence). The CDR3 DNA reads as TGCAGTGCTAGTTACGGGACTCCTAGCACAGATACGCAGTATTTT. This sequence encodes CSASYGTPSTDTQYF.

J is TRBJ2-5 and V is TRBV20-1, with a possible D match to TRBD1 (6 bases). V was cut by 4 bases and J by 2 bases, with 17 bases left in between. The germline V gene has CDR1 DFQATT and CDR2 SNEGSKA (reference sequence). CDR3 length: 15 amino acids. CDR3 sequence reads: CSAINFRTDQETQYF. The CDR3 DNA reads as TGCAGTGCTATCAACTTCCGGACAGATCAAGAGACCCAGTACTTC.

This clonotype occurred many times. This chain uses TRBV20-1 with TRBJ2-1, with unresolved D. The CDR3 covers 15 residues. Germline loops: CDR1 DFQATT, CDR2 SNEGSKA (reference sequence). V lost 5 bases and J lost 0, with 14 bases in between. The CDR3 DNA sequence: TGCAGTGCTGCCGCCCGTGTGAGCTCCTACAATGAGCAGTTCTTC. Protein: CSAAARVSSYNEQFF.

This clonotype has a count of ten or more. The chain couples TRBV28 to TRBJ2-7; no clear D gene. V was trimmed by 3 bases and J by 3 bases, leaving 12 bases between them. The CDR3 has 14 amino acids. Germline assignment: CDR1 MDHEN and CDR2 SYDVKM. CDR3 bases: TGTGCCAGCAGTTTCTCACAGACCAACTACGAGCAGTACTTC. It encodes CASSFSQTNYEQYF.

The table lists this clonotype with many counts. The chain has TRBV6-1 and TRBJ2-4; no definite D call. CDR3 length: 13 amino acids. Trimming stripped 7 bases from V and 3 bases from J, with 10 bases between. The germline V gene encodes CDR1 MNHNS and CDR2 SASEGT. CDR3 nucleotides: TGTGCCAGCACCTCATCGGTCAAAAACATTCAGTACTTC. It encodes CASTSSVKNIQYF.

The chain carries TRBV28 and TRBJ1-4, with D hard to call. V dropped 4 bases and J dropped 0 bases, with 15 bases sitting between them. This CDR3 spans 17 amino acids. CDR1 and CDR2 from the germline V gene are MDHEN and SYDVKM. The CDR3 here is CASSSTTPSATNEKLFF. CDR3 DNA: TGTGCCAGCAGTTCGACTACTCCCAGTGCAACTAATGAAAAACTGTTTTTT.

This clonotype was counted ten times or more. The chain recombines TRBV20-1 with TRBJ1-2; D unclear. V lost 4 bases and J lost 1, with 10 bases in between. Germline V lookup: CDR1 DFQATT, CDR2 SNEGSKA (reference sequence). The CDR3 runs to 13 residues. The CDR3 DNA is TGCAGTGCTAAACCCTATTTTAACTATGGCTACACCTTC. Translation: CSAKPYFNYGYTF.

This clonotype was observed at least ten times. DNA for the CDR3: TGTGCCAGCAGCGTAGGGATGTCAGTTTCCGAGGTCCGGCAGTTCTTC. Translating gives CASSVGMSVSEVRQFF. This sequence joins TRBV9 and TRBJ2-1; D is ambiguous. Between the trimmed V and J ends, which lost 0 bases and 12 bases, there was a span of 22 bases. Germline CDR1 is SGDLS and CDR2 is YYNGEE. The CDR3 spans 16 residues.

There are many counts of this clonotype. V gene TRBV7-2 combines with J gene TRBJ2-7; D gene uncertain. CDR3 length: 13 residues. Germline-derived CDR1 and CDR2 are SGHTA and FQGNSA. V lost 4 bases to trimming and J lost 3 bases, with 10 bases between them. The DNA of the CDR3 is TGTGCCAGCAGCTCTACGGCGGTCTACGAGCAGTACTTC. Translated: CASSSTAVYEQYF.

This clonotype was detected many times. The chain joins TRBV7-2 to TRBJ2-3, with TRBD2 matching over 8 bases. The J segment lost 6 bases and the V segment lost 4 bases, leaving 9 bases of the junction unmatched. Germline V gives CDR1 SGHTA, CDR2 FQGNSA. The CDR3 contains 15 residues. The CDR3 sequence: CASSYSREGWDTQYF. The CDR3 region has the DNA TGTGCCAGCAGCTACTCACGGGAGGGTTGGGATACGCAGTATTTT. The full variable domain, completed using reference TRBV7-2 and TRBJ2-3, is GAGVSQSPSNKVTEKGKDVELRCDPISGHTALYWYRQSLGQGLEFLIYFQGNSAPDKSGLPSDRFSAERTGGSVSTLTIQRTQQEDSAVYLCASSYSREGWDTQYFGPGTRLTVL.

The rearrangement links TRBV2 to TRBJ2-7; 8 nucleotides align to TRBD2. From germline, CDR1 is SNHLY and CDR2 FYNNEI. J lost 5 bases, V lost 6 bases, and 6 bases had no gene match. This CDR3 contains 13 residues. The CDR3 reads CASSGGAGNEQYF. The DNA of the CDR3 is TGTGCCAGCAGCGGGGGGGCCGGGAACGAGCAGTACTTC. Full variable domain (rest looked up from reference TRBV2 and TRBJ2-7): EPEVTQTPSHQVTQMGQEVILRCVPISNHLYFYWYRQILGQKVEFLVSFYNNEISEKSEIFDDQFSVERPDGSNFTLKIRSTKLEDSAMYFCASSGGAGNEQYFGPGTRLTVT.

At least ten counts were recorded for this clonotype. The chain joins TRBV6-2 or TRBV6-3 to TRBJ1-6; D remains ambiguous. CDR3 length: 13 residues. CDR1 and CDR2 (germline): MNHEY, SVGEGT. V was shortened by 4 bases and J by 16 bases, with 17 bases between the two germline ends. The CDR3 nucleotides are TGTGCCAGCAGTTTGGGATTCACCCCCAGGCTCCACTTT. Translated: CASSLGFTPRLHF.

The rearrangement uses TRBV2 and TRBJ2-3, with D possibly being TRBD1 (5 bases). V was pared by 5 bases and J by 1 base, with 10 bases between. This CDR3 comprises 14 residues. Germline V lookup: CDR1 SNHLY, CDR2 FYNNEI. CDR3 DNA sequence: TGTGCCAGCAGTACCGAAGGGGGCACAGATACGCAGTATTTT. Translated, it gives CASSTEGGTDTQYF. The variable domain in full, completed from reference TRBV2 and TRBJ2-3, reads EPEVTQTPSHQVTQMGQEVILRCVPISNHLYFYWYRQILGQKVEFLVSFYNNEISEKSEIFDDQFSVERPDGSNFTLKIRSTKLEDSAMYFCASSTEGGTDTQYFGPGTRLTVL.

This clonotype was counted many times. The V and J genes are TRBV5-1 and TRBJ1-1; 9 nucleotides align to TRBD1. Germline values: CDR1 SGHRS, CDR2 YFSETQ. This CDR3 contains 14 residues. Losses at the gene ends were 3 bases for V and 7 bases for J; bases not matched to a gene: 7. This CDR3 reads CASSYTGGAGEAFF. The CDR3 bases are TGCGCCAGCAGCTATACAGGGGGCGCGGGTGAAGCTTTCTTT.

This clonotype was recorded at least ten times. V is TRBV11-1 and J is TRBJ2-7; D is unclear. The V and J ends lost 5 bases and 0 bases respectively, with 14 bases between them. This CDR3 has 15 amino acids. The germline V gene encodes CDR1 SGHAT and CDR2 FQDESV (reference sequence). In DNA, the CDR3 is TGTGCCAGCAGCCCCGACGGCGGAAGCTCCTACGAGCAGTACTTC. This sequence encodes CASSPDGGSSYEQYF.

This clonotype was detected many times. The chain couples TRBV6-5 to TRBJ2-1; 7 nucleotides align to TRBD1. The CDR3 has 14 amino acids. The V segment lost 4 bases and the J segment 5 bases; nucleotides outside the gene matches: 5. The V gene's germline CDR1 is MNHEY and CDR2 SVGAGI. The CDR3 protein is CASSLGQLNNEQFF. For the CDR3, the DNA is TGTGCCAGCAGTTTGGGACAGTTAAACAATGAGCAGTTCTTC.

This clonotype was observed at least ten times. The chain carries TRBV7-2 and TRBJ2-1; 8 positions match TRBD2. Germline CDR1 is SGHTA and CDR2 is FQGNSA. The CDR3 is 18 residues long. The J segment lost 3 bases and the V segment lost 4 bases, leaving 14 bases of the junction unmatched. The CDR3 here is CASSSGIRVLAGYNEQFF. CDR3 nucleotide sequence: TGTGCCAGCAGCTCTGGGATTAGGGTCCTAGCGGGCTACAATGAGCAGTTCTTC.

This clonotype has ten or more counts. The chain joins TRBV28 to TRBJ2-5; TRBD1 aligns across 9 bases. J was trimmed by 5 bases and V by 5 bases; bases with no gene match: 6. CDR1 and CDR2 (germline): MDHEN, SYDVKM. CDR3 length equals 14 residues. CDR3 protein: CASSLPGQGETQYF. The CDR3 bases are TGTGCCAGCAGTCTCCCAGGACAGGGGGAGACCCAGTACTTC.

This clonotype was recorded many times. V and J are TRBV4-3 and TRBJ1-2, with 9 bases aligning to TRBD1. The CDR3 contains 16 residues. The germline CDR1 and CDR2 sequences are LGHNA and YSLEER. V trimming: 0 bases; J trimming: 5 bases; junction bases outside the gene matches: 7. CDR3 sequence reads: CASSQDRQGVGYGYTF. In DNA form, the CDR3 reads TGCGCCAGCAGCCAAGATAGACAGGGGGTTGGATATGGCTACACCTTC.